These T cell receptor beta chains were read from a single sample in a study of early T cells in non-severe SARS-CoV-2 infection. TCRdb called the 5' RACE reads again in MiXCR, with one record for every CDR3 protein. Here the sample spans more than 90,000 distinct CDR3 sequences, more than 9.5% being singletons. Sequenced: whole blood. Every receptor here comes from an adult who was a healthcare worker with PCR-confirmed SARS-CoV-2 infection or an uninfected control (not recorded which). Both conserved end residues are part of each CDR3. Each record gives: D gene, V gene, clone size, J gene, CDR3 protein, CDR3 DNA. A D gene is named only where the DNA matches it firmly. The size field is filled for only some rows; it gives once, few, many or a size class.

d_gene: -
v_gene: TRBV29-1
abundance: -
j_gene: TRBJ2-3
CDR3aa: CSDLGPTDTQYF
CDR3nt: TGCAGCGATCTTGGACCCACAGATACGCAGTATTTT

d_gene: -
v_gene: TRBV7-9
abundance: few
j_gene: TRBJ1-1
CDR3aa: CASSLVLDEGTEVFF
CDR3nt: TGTGCCAGCAGCTTAGTTCTGGACGAGGGGACTGAAGTTTTCTTT

d_gene: -
v_gene: TRBV5-1
abundance: few
j_gene: TRBJ2-5
CDR3aa: CASSLGQLETQYF
CDR3nt: TGCGCCAGCAGCTTGGGACAGTTGGAGACCCAGTACTTC

d_gene: TRBD1
v_gene: TRBV5-6
abundance: -
j_gene: TRBJ2-5
CDR3aa: CASSDKTGGGQTQYF
CDR3nt: TGTGCCAGCAGCGACAAGACAGGGGGTGGACAGACCCAGTACTTC

d_gene: TRBD1
v_gene: TRBV2
abundance: -
j_gene: TRBJ1-2
CDR3aa: CASSTDRAGYTF
CDR3nt: TGTGCCAGCAGTACGGACAGGGCTGGCTACACCTTC

d_gene: TRBD1
v_gene: TRBV5-1
abundance: few
j_gene: TRBJ2-5
CDR3aa: CASSSGQGGIETQYF
CDR3nt: TGCGCCAGCAGCAGCGGACAGGGGGGAATCGAGACCCAGTACTTC

d_gene: -
v_gene: TRBV20-1
abundance: few
j_gene: TRBJ1-1
CDR3aa: CSAYSSGGWTEAFF
CDR3nt: TGCAGTGCCTATTCGAGCGGGGGCTGGACTGAAGCTTTCTTT

d_gene: -
v_gene: TRBV27
abundance: many
j_gene: TRBJ2-7
CDR3aa: CASSLVGPEPYEQYF
CDR3nt: TGTGCCAGCAGTTTGGTTGGCCCAGAACCCTACGAGCAGTACTTC

d_gene: -
v_gene: TRBV29-1
abundance: few
j_gene: TRBJ2-3
CDR3aa: CSADGRGTQYF
CDR3nt: TGCAGCGCGGACGGCCGAGGCACGCAGTATTTT

d_gene: TRBD1
v_gene: TRBV6-1
abundance: many
j_gene: TRBJ2-5
CDR3aa: CASAGTGGGKTQYF
CDR3nt: TGTGCCAGCGCTGGGACAGGGGGCGGTAAGACCCAGTACTTC

d_gene: -
v_gene: TRBV29-1
abundance: -
j_gene: TRBJ2-2
CDR3aa: CSVGDYTGELFF
CDR3nt: TGCAGCGTAGGGGATTACACCGGGGAGCTGTTTTTT

d_gene: -
v_gene: TRBV12-3/TRBV12-4
abundance: -
j_gene: TRBJ1-1
CDR3aa: CASSRRDEAEAFF
CDR3nt: TGTGCCAGCAGCCGCAGGGATGAGGCTGAAGCTTTCTTT

d_gene: -
v_gene: TRBV29-1
abundance: few
j_gene: TRBJ1-2
CDR3aa: CSVGGGPGDGYTF
CDR3nt: TGCAGCGTTGGCGGGGGACCAGGGGACGGCTACACCTTC

d_gene: -
v_gene: TRBV5-8
abundance: many
j_gene: TRBJ2-7
CDR3aa: CASSLGVLEQYF
CDR3nt: TGTGCCAGCAGCTTGGGGGTTCTCGAGCAGTACTTC

d_gene: -
v_gene: TRBV27
abundance: -
j_gene: TRBJ2-7
CDR3aa: CATAASRGNYEQYF
CDR3nt: TGTGCCACCGCTGCGAGCCGGGGGAACTACGAGCAGTACTTC

d_gene: TRBD2
v_gene: TRBV7-9
abundance: many
j_gene: TRBJ2-5
CDR3aa: CASRAGTSGSGYSETQYF
CDR3nt: TGTGCCAGCAGGGCCGGGACTAGCGGGAGCGGTTATAGTGAGACCCAGTACTTC

d_gene: -
v_gene: TRBV7-3
abundance: many
j_gene: TRBJ2-1
CDR3aa: CASSPTGTRFNEQFF
CDR3nt: TGTGCCAGCAGCCCTACCGGGACCCGCTTCAATGAGCAGTTCTTC

d_gene: -
v_gene: TRBV28
abundance: many
j_gene: TRBJ1-3
CDR3aa: CASSLWSSGNTIYF
CDR3nt: TGTGCCAGCAGTTTATGGAGCTCTGGAAACACCATATATTTT

d_gene: TRBD1
v_gene: TRBV12-3/TRBV12-4
abundance: few
j_gene: TRBJ1-2
CDR3aa: CASRLGQGLDDYTF
CDR3nt: TGTGCCAGCAGACTGGGACAGGGCCTCGATGACTACACCTTC

d_gene: -
v_gene: TRBV7-9
abundance: -
j_gene: TRBJ2-2
CDR3aa: CASSLDGGGQPFF
CDR3nt: TGTGCCAGCAGCTTAGACGGCGGCGGGCAGCCGTTTTTT

d_gene: -
v_gene: TRBV15
abundance: many
j_gene: TRBJ1-1
CDR3aa: CATSLTTPGISSEAFF
CDR3nt: TGTGCCACCAGCCTTACAACCCCGGGCATTTCGTCTGAAGCTTTCTTT

d_gene: TRBD1
v_gene: TRBV12-3/TRBV12-4
abundance: few
j_gene: TRBJ2-7
CDR3aa: CASSERDRPYEQYF
CDR3nt: TGTGCCAGCAGTGAACGGGACAGACCCTACGAGCAGTACTTC

d_gene: TRBD1
v_gene: TRBV28
abundance: many
j_gene: TRBJ1-3
CDR3aa: CASEDRATGNTIYF
CDR3nt: TGTGCCAGCGAGGACAGGGCTACTGGAAACACCATATATTTT

d_gene: -
v_gene: TRBV19
abundance: few
j_gene: TRBJ2-4
CDR3aa: CASSPTANLAKNIQYF
CDR3nt: TGTGCCAGTAGTCCCACAGCGAACCTAGCCAAAAACATTCAGTACTTC

d_gene: TRBD1
v_gene: TRBV5-8
abundance: many
j_gene: TRBJ1-2
CDR3aa: CASQQRGGAYGYTF
CDR3nt: TGTGCCAGCCAACAACGAGGGGGCGCTTATGGCTACACCTTC

d_gene: TRBD1
v_gene: TRBV19
abundance: many
j_gene: TRBJ1-2
CDR3aa: CASSTPGQWWGYTF
CDR3nt: TGTGCCAGTAGTACCCCGGGACAGTGGTGGGGCTACACCTTC

d_gene: -
v_gene: TRBV7-2
abundance: few
j_gene: TRBJ1-2
CDR3aa: CASSSHGGTYGYTF
CDR3nt: TGTGCCAGCAGTTCCCATGGAGGGACCTATGGCTACACCTTC

d_gene: TRBD2
v_gene: TRBV19
abundance: -
j_gene: TRBJ2-1
CDR3aa: CASRVLAGRDLFF
CDR3nt: TGTGCCAGTAGGGTGCTAGCGGGACGGGATTTGTTCTTC

d_gene: -
v_gene: TRBV9
abundance: -
j_gene: TRBJ1-3
CDR3aa: CASSVSLTGYGNTIYF
CDR3nt: TGTGCCAGCAGCGTGAGCCTTACAGGGTATGGAAACACCATATATTTT

d_gene: -
v_gene: TRBV6-6
abundance: many
j_gene: TRBJ1-3
CDR3aa: CASEGGPSGNTIYF
CDR3nt: TGTGCCAGCGAGGGGGGACCGAGCGGAAACACCATATATTTT

d_gene: -
v_gene: TRBV6-2/TRBV6-3
abundance: few
j_gene: TRBJ2-3
CDR3aa: CASSRRYTDTQYF
CDR3nt: TGTGCCAGCAGTCGCCGTTACACAGATACGCAGTATTTT

d_gene: -
v_gene: TRBV6-5
abundance: -
j_gene: TRBJ2-7
CDR3aa: CASKRGTFFYEQYF
CDR3nt: TGTGCCAGCAAAAGAGGGACATTCTTCTACGAGCAGTACTTC

d_gene: -
v_gene: TRBV19
abundance: many
j_gene: TRBJ2-1
CDR3aa: CASSSTAYNEQFF
CDR3nt: TGTGCCAGTAGTTCGACAGCCTACAATGAGCAGTTCTTC

d_gene: -
v_gene: TRBV29-1
abundance: few
j_gene: TRBJ2-1
CDR3aa: CSVKPGRASYNEQFF
CDR3nt: TGCAGCGTCAAACCAGGGAGAGCCTCCTACAATGAGCAGTTCTTC

d_gene: -
v_gene: TRBV18
abundance: -
j_gene: TRBJ1-5
CDR3aa: CASSPPGRPYGPQHF
CDR3nt: TGTGCCAGCTCACCACCGGGCAGGCCTTACGGGCCCCAGCATTTT

d_gene: -
v_gene: TRBV14
abundance: many
j_gene: TRBJ1-2
CDR3aa: CASSQDLNWDTYGYTF
CDR3nt: TGTGCCAGCAGCCAAGATCTTAATTGGGACACGTATGGCTACACCTTC

d_gene: -
v_gene: TRBV28
abundance: -
j_gene: TRBJ2-3
CDR3aa: CASSSGRGRYF
CDR3nt: TGTGCCAGCAGTTCTGGCCGAGGACGGTATTTT

d_gene: -
v_gene: TRBV12-5
abundance: many
j_gene: TRBJ2-1
CDR3aa: CASEAEIPPNEQFF
CDR3nt: TGTGCTAGTGAGGCAGAAATCCCCCCCAATGAGCAGTTCTTC

d_gene: -
v_gene: TRBV6-2/TRBV6-3
abundance: many
j_gene: TRBJ2-5
CDR3aa: CASSYYLGTQYF
CDR3nt: TGTGCCAGCAGCTATTACCTCGGAACCCAGTACTTC

d_gene: -
v_gene: TRBV6-6
abundance: -
j_gene: TRBJ2-3
CDR3aa: CASRPDRSTDTQYF
CDR3nt: TGTGCCAGCAGACCCGACAGGAGCACAGATACGCAGTATTTT

d_gene: TRBD1
v_gene: TRBV12-3/TRBV12-4
abundance: few
j_gene: TRBJ1-2
CDR3aa: CASSDRTGRGYGYTF
CDR3nt: TGTGCCAGCAGCGACAGGACAGGGCGTGGATATGGCTACACCTTC

d_gene: TRBD1
v_gene: TRBV15
abundance: many
j_gene: TRBJ2-5
CDR3aa: CATSRGGGTGEETQYF
CDR3nt: TGTGCCACCAGCAGAGGTGGCGGGACAGGGGAAGAGACCCAGTACTTC

d_gene: -
v_gene: TRBV10-3
abundance: -
j_gene: TRBJ1-6
CDR3aa: CAISESNKGRRSPLHF
CDR3nt: TGTGCCATCAGTGAGTCGAATAAGGGGCGGCGATCACCCCTCCACTTT

d_gene: TRBD2
v_gene: TRBV7-2
abundance: -
j_gene: TRBJ2-5
CDR3aa: CASSLPSGGSETQYF
CDR3nt: TGTGCCAGCAGCTTACCTAGCGGGGGGTCGGAGACCCAGTACTTC

d_gene: -
v_gene: TRBV30
abundance: many
j_gene: TRBJ1-1
CDR3aa: CAWRDTLYTEAFF
CDR3nt: TGTGCCTGGCGGGACACCCTTTACACTGAAGCTTTCTTT

d_gene: -
v_gene: TRBV10-1
abundance: many
j_gene: TRBJ2-1
CDR3aa: CASGQGYNEQFF
CDR3nt: TGCGCCTCGGGCCAGGGGTACAATGAGCAGTTCTTC

d_gene: -
v_gene: TRBV6-1
abundance: few
j_gene: TRBJ1-2
CDR3aa: CASSAYRDDPYGYTF
CDR3nt: TGTGCCAGCAGTGCCTACCGGGACGATCCCTATGGCTACACCTTC

d_gene: -
v_gene: TRBV19
abundance: few
j_gene: TRBJ2-7
CDR3aa: CASSRQTSSYEQYF
CDR3nt: TGTGCCAGTAGTAGACAGACGAGCTCCTACGAGCAGTACTTC

d_gene: -
v_gene: TRBV7-8
abundance: many
j_gene: TRBJ1-2
CDR3aa: CASSLDALGNYGYTF
CDR3nt: TGTGCCAGCAGCTTAGACGCACTTGGGAACTATGGCTACACCTTC

d_gene: -
v_gene: TRBV29-1
abundance: many
j_gene: TRBJ1-1
CDR3aa: CSVDGGGTEAFF
CDR3nt: TGCAGCGTTGATGGGGGGGGCACTGAAGCTTTCTTT

d_gene: -
v_gene: TRBV12-3/TRBV12-4
abundance: -
j_gene: TRBJ2-3
CDR3aa: CASSFSRRDTQYF
CDR3nt: TGTGCCAGCAGTTTCTCCAGGCGAGATACGCAGTATTTT

d_gene: -
v_gene: TRBV6-1
abundance: few
j_gene: TRBJ2-5
CDR3aa: CASSEAASVQETQYF
CDR3nt: TGTGCCAGCAGTGAAGCGGCTAGTGTCCAAGAGACCCAGTACTTC

d_gene: TRBD2
v_gene: TRBV7-9
abundance: few
j_gene: TRBJ2-3
CDR3aa: CAAGTSADTQYF
CDR3nt: TGTGCCGCTGGGACTAGCGCAGATACGCAGTATTTT

d_gene: TRBD2
v_gene: TRBV7-2
abundance: -
j_gene: TRBJ2-1
CDR3aa: CASSPTSGSSYNEQFF
CDR3nt: TGTGCCAGCAGTCCGACTAGCGGGAGCTCCTACAATGAGCAGTTCTTC